This T cell receptor (beta chain) is from a study of blood T cell repertoires in COVID-19. Study-wide background: The origin of the acute and convalescent COVID-19 samples was the United States, Italy and Spain. Nucleic acid was either cDNA or gDNA, and it came from T cells, B-cell-depleted T cells, or PBMCs.

Authors' data handling: Quantification of nucleated cells was approximated via reference gene primer amplification. TCRdb keeps only in-frame clones here, not all; method: immunoSEQ multiplex PCR. From that table come the V and J calls and clone size; the DNA was used to work out D and trimming. In the table there are about 98,000 clones, 80% to 95% of which are singletons. The source is a man aged 18 to 35 with acute or convalescent COVID-19. Sequenced: peripheral blood.

CDR3 residues: CASSFGGAGANVLTF. The CDR3 DNA reads as TGTGCCAGCAGTTTTGGAGGGGCTGGGGCCAACGTCCTGACTTTC. The chain recombines TRBV27 with TRBJ2-6; a possible D gene is TRBD2 (6 bases). This CDR3 contains 15 residues. Germline V gene data show CDR1 as MNHEY and CDR2 as SMNVEV (reference sequence). V lost 3 bases and J lost 2, with 8 bases in between.